Shown below are 16 T cell receptor beta chains from a single sample sequenced in a study of T cell responses to AZD1222 COVID-19 vaccine. Libraries were prepared by immunoSEQ multiplex PCR; TCRdb keeps only in-frame clonotypes and omits some of them. The table lists about 110,000 clones, approximately 88% of them singletons. The sample was peripheral blood, taken on day 0 of MenACWY control vaccination. The receptors here all came from an adult in good health.

The CDR3 here is CASSRTVNTEAFF. CDR3 coding DNA: TGTGCCAGCAGCCGTACTGTGAACACTGAAGCTTTCTTT. This chain links TRBV7-3 with TRBJ1-1; D ambiguous. This CDR3 spans 13 amino acids. Germline V gene sequence: CDR1 SGHTA, CDR2 FQGTGA. Trimming took off 5 bases at V and 0 bases at J, with 7 bases between the two ends.

This sequence joins TRBV28 and TRBJ1-2; possible D gene TRBD1, 6 bases. Germline V gives CDR1 MDHEN, CDR2 SYDVKM. The CDR3 length is 16 residues. Trimming removed 3 bases from V and 2 bases from J, with 16 bases in between. CDR3 residues: CASSFGGLFANYGYTF. The CDR3 nucleotides read TGTGCCAGCAGTTTCGGGGGGCTTTTCGCGAACTATGGCTACACCTTC.

Only a few counts were recorded for this clone. The chain recombines TRBV30 with TRBJ1-1, with a weak D call TRBD1 (6 bases). Germline V gives CDR1 GTSNPN, CDR2 SVGIG (reference sequence). Trimming cost V 2 bases and J 5 bases, with 9 bases left between them. The CDR3 is made up of 12 amino acids. The chain's CDR3 is CAWSQGWTEAFF. CDR3 DNA sequence: TGTGCCTGGAGTCAGGGGTGGACTGAAGCTTTCTTT.

V usage is TRBV21-1 and J usage is TRBJ1-5; the D call in the table, TRBD1, was not verified against the DNA. TRBV21-1 is an annotated pseudogene. This CDR3 comprises 17 residues. The CDR3 coding sequence is TGTGCCAGCAGCAAAGGCTGGGGCACTCTTCCCAATCAGCCCCAGCATTTT. This encodes CASSKGWGTLPNQPQHF.

V is TRBV4-3 and J is TRBJ1-2; tentative D call: TRBD1 (6 bases). There are 14 residues in the CDR3. V was pared by 0 bases and J by 5 bases, with 10 bases between. Per germline, CDR1 LGHNA and CDR2 YSLEER. The CDR3 reads CASSQDGQGYGYTF. As DNA, the CDR3 is TGCGCCAGCAGCCAAGACGGGCAGGGGTATGGCTACACCTTC.

This clone showed up just once. V gene TRBV2 combines with J gene TRBJ1-1; D is undetermined. There are 14 residues in the CDR3. With 7 bases removed from V and 3 bases from J, the gap between germline ends came to 15 bases. Germline CDR1 and CDR2: SNHLY and FYNNEI. CDR3 sequence: CASIGSTEYTEAFF. The CDR3 DNA follows: TGTGCCAGCATTGGGTCTACGGAATACACTGAAGCTTTCTTT.

The chain joins TRBV27 to TRBJ1-4; no clear D gene. V was pared by 2 bases and J by 0 bases, with 7 bases between. Germline CDR1 MNHEY, CDR2 SMNVEV (reference sequence). The CDR3 length is 15 residues. CDR3 in amino acids: CASSLGSATNEKLFF. CDR3 DNA: TGTGCCAGCAGTTTAGGCAGTGCAACTAATGAAAAACTGTTTTTT.

The chain combines TRBV7-9 with TRBJ2-2, with D possibly TRBD1 on 5 matching bases. Trimming left V 2 bases short and J 6 bases short, with 13 bases between. CDR3 size: 15 residues. From germline, CDR1 is SEHNR and CDR2 FQNEAQ (reference sequence). CDR3 in amino acids: CASSLNRQSPGELFF. DNA of the CDR3: TGTGCCAGCAGCTTAAATAGACAGTCCCCCGGGGAGCTGTTTTTT.

This chain joins TRBV7-3 and TRBJ2-1, with 9 bases fitting TRBD1. Germline loops: CDR1 SGHTA, CDR2 FQGTGA. The CDR3 is 13 residues long. Trimming cost V 9 bases and J 5 bases; bases outside gene matches: 5. CDR3 sequence (DNA): TGTGCCAGTCGGACAGGGGCGGACAATGAGCAGTTCTTC. Protein product: CASRTGADNEQFF.

The chain uses TRBV5-1 and TRBJ2-5; 10 bases map to TRBD1. The germline V gene has CDR1 SGHRS and CDR2 YFSETQ. The CDR3 spans 16 residues. Germline trimming cut 1 base from V and 5 bases from J; bases unmatched to any gene: 8. The CDR3 sequence: CASSLTPTGGGETQYF. The CDR3 DNA reads TGCGCCAGCAGCTTGACGCCGACAGGGGGCGGGGAGACCCAGTACTTC. The full variable domain, rest sourced from reference TRBV5-1 and TRBJ2-5, is KAGVTQTPRYLIKTRGQQVTLSCSPISGHRSVSWYQQTPGQGLQFLFEYFSETQRNKGNFPGRFSGRQFSNSRSEMNVSTLELGDSALYLCASSLTPTGGGETQYFGPGTRLLVL.

The chain combines TRBV19 with TRBJ2-1; D is unclear. CDR3 size: 12 residues. CDR1 LNHDA and CDR2 SQIVND come from the germline V gene (reference sequence). Between the trimmed V and J ends, which lost 6 bases and 6 bases, there was a span of 9 bases. In DNA form, the CDR3 reads TGTGCCAGTAGCCGGGTCGTCAATGAGCAGTTCTTC. Translation gives CASSRVVNEQFF.

The J gene is TRBJ2-7, the V gene TRBV9; 9 positions agree with TRBD1. The V and J ends lost 4 bases and 6 bases, in that order; junction bases with no gene match: 8. CDR3 length: 14 residues. The germline CDR1 and CDR2 sequences are SGDLS and YYNGEE. CDR3 nucleotides: TGTGCCAGCAGCCCACGGACAGGGGAAGGCGAGCAGTACTTC. Protein: CASSPRTGEGEQYF.

The genes are TRBV18 and TRBJ2-7; D unclear. Germline V gives CDR1 KGHSH, CDR2 LQKENI. The CDR3 consists of 13 residues. Trimming removed 4 bases at V and 2 bases at J, with 9 bases between. For the CDR3, the DNA is TGTGCCAGCTCACAAGCCGTAACCTACGAGCAGTACTTC. Amino acids: CASSQAVTYEQYF.

The chain uses TRBV6-2 or TRBV6-3 and TRBJ1-1, with D perhaps TRBD1 (6 bases). Germline V gene sequence: CDR1 MNHEY, CDR2 SVGEGT. The CDR3 sequence is 16 residues long. The V end was cut by 2 bases, the J end by 0 bases, with 13 bases between. CDR3 nucleotides: TGTGCCAGCAGTTACCCAACAGGGACCATGAACACTGAAGCTTTCTTT. Protein product: CASSYPTGTMNTEAFF.

The chain is built from TRBV11-2 and TRBJ2-7; the match to TRBD1 covers 8 bases. CDR3 length equals 15 residues. The germline V gene has CDR1 SGHAT and CDR2 FQNNGV. After removal of 5 bases from V and 6 bases from J, the junction contained 12 bases not matched to a gene. The CDR3 spells CASSLSTGEAGEQYF. CDR3 DNA sequence: TGTGCCAGCAGCCTATCGACAGGGGAGGCGGGCGAGCAGTACTTC.

V is TRBV7-2 and J is TRBJ2-7, with D possibly being TRBD2 (5 bases). Looked up from germline, CDR1 is SGHTA and CDR2 is FQGNSA. The CDR3 covers 14 residues. V dropped 1 base and J dropped 7 bases, with 14 bases sitting between them. This CDR3 is CASSLGSGVREQYF. In DNA form, the CDR3 reads TGTGCCAGCAGCTTAGGATCCGGGGTGAGGGAGCAGTACTTC.